This T cell receptor beta chain was sequenced during a study of T cells after yellow fever vaccination. Across the study: Preparing low-cell-number fractions relied on SMART-Seq v4 Ultra Low Input. Findings and limits, study-wide: A secondary response was less intense yet reached its peak sooner, at day 5 versus 15.

In making TCR cDNA, 5'RACE template switching added a universal primer site and UMIs to it. A single record per CDR3 protein comes from TCRdb applying MiXCR to the 5' RACE reads. The table shows 500,000 to 650,000 distinct CDR3 sequences, with roughly an eighth occurring only once. The CDR3 length is 13 residues. CDR1 is SGHTA and CDR2 is FQGNSA in the germline V gene. V was trimmed by 5 bases and J by 6 bases, leaving 8 bases between them. This clonotype was counted between two and nine times. Its antigen remains unknown. The clonotype comes from a man aged 25 to 45 who received the YFV17D yellow fever vaccine. Here the sequenced sample was PBMCs, taken on the day of the yellow fever booster vaccination. The chain has TRBV7-2 and TRBJ1-6; D call uncertain. The CDR3 nucleotides read TGTGCCAGCAGCCGCGAATTTAATTCACCCCTCCACTTT. Amino acids: CASSREFNSPLHF.